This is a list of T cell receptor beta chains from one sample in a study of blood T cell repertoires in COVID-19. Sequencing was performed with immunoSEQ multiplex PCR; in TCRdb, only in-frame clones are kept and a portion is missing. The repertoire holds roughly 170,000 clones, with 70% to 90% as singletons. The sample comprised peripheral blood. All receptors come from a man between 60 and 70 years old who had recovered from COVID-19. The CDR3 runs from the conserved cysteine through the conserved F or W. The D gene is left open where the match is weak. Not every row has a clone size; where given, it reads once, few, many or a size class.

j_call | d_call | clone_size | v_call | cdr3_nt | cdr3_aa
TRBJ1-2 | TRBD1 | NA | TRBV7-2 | TGTGCCAGCAGCTACGGAGACAGGGTTAACTATGGCTACACCTTC | CASSYGDRVNYGYTF
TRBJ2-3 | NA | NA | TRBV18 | TGTGCCAGCTTCCCCCAGGGAAACACAGATACGCAGTATTTT | CASFPQGNTDTQYF
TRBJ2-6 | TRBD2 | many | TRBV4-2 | TGTGCCAGCAGCCAAGATCGGCTAGCGGGGGTCTCTGGGGCCAACGTCCTGACTTTC | CASSQDRLAGVSGANVLTF
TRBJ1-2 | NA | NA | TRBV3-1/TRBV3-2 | TGTGCCAGCAGCCAAGTGGGCCTTTACTATGGCTACACCTTC | CASSQVGLYYGYTF
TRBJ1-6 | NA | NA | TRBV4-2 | TGTGCCAGCAGCGGACAGAGCTCCTATAATTCACCCCTCCACTTT | CASSGQSSYNSPLHF
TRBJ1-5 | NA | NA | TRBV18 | TGTGCCAGCTCACCACCAGAAGCGCAGGGTGGTCAGCCCCAGCATTTT | CASSPPEAQGGQPQHF
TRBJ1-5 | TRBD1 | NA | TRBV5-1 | TGCGCCAGCAGCGCCGGGACAGGGGTCAATCAGCCCCAGCATTTT | CASSAGTGVNQPQHF
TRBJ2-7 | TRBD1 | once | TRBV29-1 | TGCAGCGTTGAAGGACAGGGCTACGAGCAGTACTTC | CSVEGQGYEQYF
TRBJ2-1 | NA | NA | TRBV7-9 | TGTGCCAGCAGGAACCCCCGGAGCTCCTACAATGAGCAGTTCTTC | CASRNPRSSYNEQFF
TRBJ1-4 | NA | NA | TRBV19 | TGTGCCAGTAGTATAGGTACAGCTACTAATGAAAAACTGTTTTTT | CASSIGTATNEKLFF
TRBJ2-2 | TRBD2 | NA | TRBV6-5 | TGTGCCAGCAGTTCCTCCGGGACTAGTATTTCCGGGGAGCTGTTTTTT | CASSSSGTSISGELFF
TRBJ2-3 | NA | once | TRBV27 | TGTGCCAGCAGTCCGGCGCTTGCGGCGGGCACAGATACGCAGTATTTT | CASSPALAAGTDTQYF
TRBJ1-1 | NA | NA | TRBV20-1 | TGCAGTGCCCCTGGGGGGGATTGGGCTTTCTTT | CSAPGGDWAFF
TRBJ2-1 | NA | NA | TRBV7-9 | TGTGCCAGCAGCCGAAGGGGCTCCTGGGATGAGCAGTTCTTC | CASSRRGSWDEQFF
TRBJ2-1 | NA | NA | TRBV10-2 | TGCGCCAGCAGTGAACCCCTATTTGAGCAGTTCTTC | CASSEPLFEQFF
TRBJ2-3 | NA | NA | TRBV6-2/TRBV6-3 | TGTGCCAGCAGTTGGGCGGGGGCTGATACGCAGTATTTT | CASSWAGADTQYF
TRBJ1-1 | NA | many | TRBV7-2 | TGTGCCAGCAGCACTCAGGGTAACACTGAAGCTTTCTTT | CASSTQGNTEAFF
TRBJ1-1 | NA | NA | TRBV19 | TGTGCCAGTAGTATGGGAGCCCGAACTGAAGCTTTCTTT | CASSMGARTEAFF
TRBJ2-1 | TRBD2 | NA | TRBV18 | TGTGCCAGCTCACCAGCCGGACTAGCGGGGGATGAGCAGTTCTTC | CASSPAGLAGDEQFF
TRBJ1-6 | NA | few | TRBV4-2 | TGTGCCAGCAGCCAAGATGTAGTCGCGGGCTCGAGCTCCTATAATTCACCCCTCCACTTT | CASSQDVVAGSSSYNSPLHF
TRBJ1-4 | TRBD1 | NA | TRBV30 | TGTGCCTGCGAGGGACAGATTAATGAAAAACTGTTTTTT | CACEGQINEKLFF
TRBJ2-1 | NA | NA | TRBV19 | TGTGCCAGTACCAACCGACGGGGGGCTATCCATGAGCAGTTCTTC | CASTNRRGAIHEQFF
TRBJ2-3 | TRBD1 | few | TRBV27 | TGTGCCAGCCGCAGGGACAGGGGGACAGATACGCAGTATTTT | CASRRDRGTDTQYF
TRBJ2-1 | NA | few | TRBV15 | TGTGCCACCAGCACGAGTGGCAGGGATCGCAATGAGCAGTTCTTC | CATSTSGRDRNEQFF
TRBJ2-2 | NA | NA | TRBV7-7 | TGTGCTAGCAGCTTAGATGCGGGGACGAACACCGGGGAGCTGTTTTTT | CASSLDAGTNTGELFF
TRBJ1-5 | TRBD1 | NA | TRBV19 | TGTGCCAGCGGACAGGATAGCAATCAGCCCCAGCATTTT | CASGQDSNQPQHF
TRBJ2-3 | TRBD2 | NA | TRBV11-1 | TGTGCCAGCAGCCTTAGACTAGCGGGGCTCACAGATACGCAGTATTTT | CASSLRLAGLTDTQYF
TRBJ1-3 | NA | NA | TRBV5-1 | TGCGCCAGCAGCTCGGACTCCTCTGGAAACACCATATATTTT | CASSSDSSGNTIYF
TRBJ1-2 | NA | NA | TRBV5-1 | TGCGCCAGCAGCTTGAGCAGAGACAGTAGTAACTATGGCTACACCTTC | CASSLSRDSSNYGYTF
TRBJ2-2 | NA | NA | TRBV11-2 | TGTGCCAGCAGCTTAGTAGTTAGAGCCGAGGAGCTGTTTTTT | CASSLVVRAEELFF
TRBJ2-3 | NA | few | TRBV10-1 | TGCGCCAGCAGTGAGTCGCCAGGCACAGATACGCAGTATTTT | CASSESPGTDTQYF
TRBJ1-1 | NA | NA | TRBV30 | TGTGCCTGGAAGTCAGGTGTGACTGAAGCTTTCTTT | CAWKSGVTEAFF
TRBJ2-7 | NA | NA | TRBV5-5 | TGTGCCAGCAGCCGTGCCCCTACCGGTCCCGAGCAGTACTTC | CASSRAPTGPEQYF
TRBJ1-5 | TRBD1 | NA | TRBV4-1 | TGCGCCAGCAGCCGGACAGGGCAAAATCAGCCCCAGCATTTT | CASSRTGQNQPQHF
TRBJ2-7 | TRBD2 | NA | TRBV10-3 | TGTGCCATAGGGACTAGCTCTGGCGAGCAGTACTTC | CAIGTSSGEQYF
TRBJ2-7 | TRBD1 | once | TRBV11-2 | TGTGCCAGCAGCAAGGGGACAGGGGCCTACGAGCAGTACTTC | CASSKGTGAYEQYF
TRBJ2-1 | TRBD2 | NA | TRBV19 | TGTGCCAGTAGTATCTTGACTAGCGGGGGGAGCTCCTACAATGAGCAGTTCTTC | CASSILTSGGSSYNEQFF
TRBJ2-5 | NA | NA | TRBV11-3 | TGTGCCAGCAGCTTATATGGCGAGACCCAGTACTTC | CASSLYGETQYF
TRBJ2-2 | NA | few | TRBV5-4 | TGTGCCAGCAGAATGGGGGCAAACACCGGGGAGCTGTTTTTT | CASRMGANTGELFF
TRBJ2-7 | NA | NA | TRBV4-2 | TGTGCCAGCAGCCAAGAGGTGAACAACTACGAGCAGTACTTC | CASSQEVNNYEQYF